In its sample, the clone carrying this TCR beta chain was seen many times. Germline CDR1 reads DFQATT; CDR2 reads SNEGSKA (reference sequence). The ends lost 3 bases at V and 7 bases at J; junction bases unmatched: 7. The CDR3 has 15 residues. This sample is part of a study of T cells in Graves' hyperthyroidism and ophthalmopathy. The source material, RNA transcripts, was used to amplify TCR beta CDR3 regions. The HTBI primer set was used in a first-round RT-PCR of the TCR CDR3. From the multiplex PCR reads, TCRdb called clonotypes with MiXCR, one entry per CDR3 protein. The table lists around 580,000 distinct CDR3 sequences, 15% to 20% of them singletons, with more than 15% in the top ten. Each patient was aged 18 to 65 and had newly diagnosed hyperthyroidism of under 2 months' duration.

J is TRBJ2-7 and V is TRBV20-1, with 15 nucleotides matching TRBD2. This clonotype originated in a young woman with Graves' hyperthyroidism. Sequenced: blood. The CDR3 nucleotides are TGCAGTGCTAGGGGGACTAGCGGGAGGTTCTTTGAGCAGTACTTC. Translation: CSARGTSGRFFEQYF.